These 5 T cell receptor beta chains were all obtained from the same sample, sequenced in a study of CD8+ T cells in alopecia areata. Sequencing templates came from extracted RNA that was reverse transcribed into cDNA. TCRdb's table, derived via immunoSEQ multiplex PCR, lists solely in-frame clones and lacks some. The table lists more than 150,000 clones, 58% of them singletons. Treatment in this sample: oral pan-JAK inhibitor, 5-10 mg twice daily. The sample was CD8+ T cells sorted from blood, taken at week 24, from a patient treated with tofacitinib. The receptors here all came from a human donor with alopecia areata.

This chain uses TRBV29-1 with TRBJ1-2; D gene unclear. Germline CDR1 reads SQVTM; CDR2 reads ANQGSEA. V was shortened by 6 bases and J by 5 bases, with 10 bases between the two germline ends. The CDR3 runs to 11 residues. The CDR3: CSVPGIYGYTF. The CDR3 DNA reads TGCAGCGTACCTGGCATTTATGGCTACACCTTC.

The chain is built from TRBV27 and TRBJ2-1, with 10 bases aligning to TRBD2. This CDR3 spans 15 amino acids. The V gene's germline CDR1 is MNHEY and CDR2 SMNVEV (reference sequence). V gave up 2 bases and J gave up 3 bases; unmatched junction bases: 1. The CDR3 coding sequence is TGTGCCAGCAGTTTAATAGCGGGGGGCTACAATGAGCAGTTCTTC. Protein: CASSLIAGGYNEQFF.

This clone was seen a single time. The rearrangement links TRBV13 to TRBJ2-3; TRBD2 aligns across 12 bases. The germline gives CDR1 PRHDT, CDR2 FYEKMQ (reference sequence). The V segment lost 8 bases and the J segment 1 base; nucleotides outside the gene matches: 7. The CDR3 extends over 16 amino acids. CDR3: CASVASGGAGTDTQYF. In DNA, the CDR3 is TGTGCCAGCGTAGCTAGCGGGGGGGCTGGCACAGATACGCAGTATTTT.

This clone has just one count. The rearrangement uses TRBV5-6 and TRBJ2-2; the D is unclear. CDR3 length: 15 residues. V dropped 5 bases and J dropped 6 bases, with 17 bases sitting between them. Germline loops: CDR1 SGHDT, CDR2 YYEEEE. The CDR3 DNA reads TGTGCCAGCAGGACGGTACTAAAGGGTCCCGGGGAGCTGTTTTTT. Its protein is CASRTVLKGPGELFF.

The chain uses TRBV2 and TRBJ2-7; no clear D. CDR3 length equals 10 residues. Per the germline V gene, CDR1 is SNHLY and CDR2 is FYNNEI. Between the trimmed V and J ends, which lost 7 bases and 6 bases, there was a span of 7 bases. The CDR3 bases are TGTGCCAGCACCAAGGGCGAGCAGTACTTC. This translates into CASTKGEQYF.